One sample yielded the 24 T cell receptor beta chains listed below, sequenced in a study of spatial heterogeneity in lung cancer. Time point here: sample taken at primary tumor resection. Frozen PBMC, nontumor lung or tumor provided whole RNA, which was sequenced unsorted. TCRdb independently ran MiXCR on the 5' RACE reads; one entry per CDR3 protein. Of about 92,000 distinct CDR3 sequences in the sample, around 12% were seen once. The sequenced sample was PBMCs, obtained at surgery. The receptors derive from a male donor with early-stage non-small cell lung cancer.

The gene calls are TRBV6-6 and TRBJ1-4, with a weak D call TRBD1 (5 bases). Germline CDR1 reads MNHNY; CDR2 reads SVGAGI (reference sequence). The CDR3 is made up of 14 amino acids. V was shortened by 6 bases and J by 5 bases, with 13 bases between the two germline ends. This chain's CDR3 is CASSQGRSNEKLFF. CDR3 in DNA: TGTGCCAGCAGCCAGGGACGTTCAAATGAAAAACTGTTTTTT.

The chain carries TRBV20-1 and TRBJ1-4, with D unresolved. V shed 3 bases and J shed 5 bases, with 16 bases lying between them. Germline V CDR1 and CDR2: DFQATT, SNEGSKA (reference sequence). The CDR3 length is 15 residues. The DNA for the CDR3 is TGCAGTGCTAGGTCTTCCCTCGCGACGAATGAAAAACTGTTTTTT. This gives the protein CSARSSLATNEKLFF.

The J gene is TRBJ2-3, the V gene TRBV29-1; D remains unclear. This CDR3 has 12 amino acids. CDR1 and CDR2 (germline): SQVTM, ANQGSEA. V lost 3 bases, J lost 0 bases, and 4 bases lay in between. CDR3 nucleotide sequence: TGCAGCGTTGACCCTAGCACAGATACGCAGTATTTT. Encoded protein: CSVDPSTDTQYF.

This chain joins TRBV7-2 and TRBJ2-1; D uncertain. Germline loops: CDR1 SGHTA, CDR2 FQGNSA. The CDR3 has 15 residues. The germline V and J ends were trimmed by 1 base and 0 bases, with 7 bases remaining between them. The CDR3 DNA reads TGTGCCAGCAGCTTAGGTTCGAGCTCCTACAATGAGCAGTTCTTC. Its translation is CASSLGSSSYNEQFF.

Only a few counts were recorded for this clonotype. V usage is TRBV7-6 and J usage is TRBJ2-7, with 9 bases lining up with TRBD2. The germline gives CDR1 SGHVS, CDR2 FNYEAQ. V lost 8 bases and J lost 0; bases outside the gene matches: 11. The CDR3 is made up of 16 amino acids. CDR3 residues: CASGNAGGAVSYEQYF. The CDR3 bases are TGTGCCAGCGGTAACGCGGGGGGGGCCGTCTCCTACGAGCAGTACTTC.

This clonotype was seen at least ten times. The genes are TRBV5-1 and TRBJ2-3; D is unresolved. Trimming shortened V by 5 bases and J by 0 bases, and 10 bases separated the two germline ends. The CDR3 runs to 14 residues. CDR1 is SGHRS and CDR2 is YFSETQ in the germline V gene. The CDR3 nucleotides are TGCGCCAGCAGTCAGTTAAGTAGCACAGATACGCAGTATTTT. Encoded protein: CASSQLSSTDTQYF. The whole variable domain, remainder taken from reference TRBV5-1 and TRBJ2-3, is KAGVTQTPRYLIKTRGQQVTLSCSPISGHRSVSWYQQTPGQGLQFLFEYFSETQRNKGNFPGRFSGRQFSNSRSEMNVSTLELGDSALYLCASSQLSSTDTQYFGPGTRLTVL.

The sample holds a few counts of this clonotype. V is TRBV23-1 and J is TRBJ2-6; a possible D gene is TRBD1 (5 bases). TRBV23-1 carries the ORF label, with uncertain function. V shed 0 bases and J shed 0 bases, with 12 bases lying between them. The CDR3 consists of 18 residues. DNA for the CDR3: TGCGCCAGCAGTCAATCGGCCAGGGTCGTCTCTGGGGCCAACGTCCTGACTTTC. Its translation is CASSQSARVVSGANVLTF.

This clonotype was counted ten times or more. The chain uses TRBV14 and TRBJ2-3; D gene ambiguous. V shed 2 bases and J shed 1 base, with 13 bases lying between them. The CDR3 is made up of 16 amino acids. CDR1 is SGHDN, CDR2 FVKESK, per germline. This chain's CDR3 is CASSQLKLAGTDTQYF. CDR3 DNA sequence: TGTGCCAGCAGCCAATTAAAGCTCGCAGGCACAGATACGCAGTATTTT.

This clonotype was seen a handful of times. V usage is TRBV29-1 and J usage is TRBJ2-7; TRBD1 or TRBD2 may be the D gene (5 bases each). Germline loops: CDR1 SQVTM, CDR2 ANQGSEA. V was clipped by 7 bases and J by 5 bases, with 21 bases between them. The CDR3 loop spans 14 amino acids. The CDR3: CSAIRGPPPNEQYF. The CDR3 DNA sequence: TGCAGCGCCATAAGGGGACCGCCCCCTAACGAGCAGTACTTC.

The rearrangement links TRBV7-9 to TRBJ2-7; TRBD2 might be the D (5 bases). The CDR3 totals 16 residues. The germline V and J ends were trimmed by 6 bases and 2 bases, with 20 bases remaining between them. Germline assignment: CDR1 SEHNR and CDR2 FQNEAQ (reference sequence). CDR3 loop: CASSKGVLALTYEQYF. CDR3 nucleotides: TGTGCCAGCAGTAAAGGTGTTCTAGCCCTCACCTACGAGCAGTACTTC.

This clonotype has a handful of counts. The chain links TRBV28 to TRBJ1-5; 7 bases are a match to TRBD1. The germline V gene has CDR1 MDHEN and CDR2 SYDVKM. The CDR3 totals 15 residues. V lost 1 base, J lost 2 bases, and 2 bases stayed unmatched. CDR3 sequence: CASSLFQGGNQPQHF. For the CDR3, the DNA is TGTGCCAGCAGTTTATTTCAGGGGGGCAATCAGCCCCAGCATTTT.

This clonotype was found a few times. The chain has TRBV30 and TRBJ2-1, with TRBD2 matching over 12 bases. The CDR3 totals 15 residues. The junction had 11 bases not matched to a gene; V was cut back by 8 bases and J by 6 bases. CDR1 is GTSNPN and CDR2 is SVGIG in the germline V gene (reference sequence). The CDR3 protein is CAQKAGTSGPNEQFF. The CDR3 DNA follows: TGTGCCCAAAAGGCCGGGACTAGCGGGCCCAATGAGCAGTTCTTC.

This clonotype was found many times. The rearrangement joins TRBV4-1 to TRBJ2-7, with D hard to call. V was pared by 0 bases and J by 0 bases, with 12 bases between. Germline lookup yields CDR1 MGHRA and CDR2 YSYEKL. This CDR3 contains 16 residues. CDR3 DNA: TGCGCCAGCAGCCAAGATATCAACAAAAGCTCCTACGAGCAGTACTTC. Translation gives CASSQDINKSSYEQYF.

This clonotype was picked up a small number of times. The chain links TRBV7-2 to TRBJ1-2; D is uncertain. The germline V and J ends were trimmed by 1 base and 8 bases, with 11 bases remaining between them. This CDR3 spans 13 amino acids. Germline V CDR1 and CDR2: SGHTA, FQGNSA. This CDR3 is CASSLGGRRGYTF. The CDR3 DNA reads TGTGCCAGCAGCTTAGGCGGGCGGAGGGGCTACACCTTC.

A few counts support this clonotype. The V and J genes are TRBV5-1 and TRBJ2-2, with 7 bases lining up with TRBD2. The CDR3 loop spans 14 amino acids. Germline V gene data show CDR1 as SGHRS and CDR2 as YFSETQ. V lost 2 bases and J lost 5; bases outside the gene matches: 3. CDR3 sequence reads: CASSFTSVTGELFF. The CDR3 nucleotides read TGCGCCAGCAGCTTTACTAGCGTTACCGGGGAGCTGTTTTTT.

Only a few counts were recorded for this clonotype. CDR3 in amino acids: CAISESLTGEPYGYTF. The CDR3 DNA sequence: TGTGCCATCAGTGAGTCTCTGACAGGGGAGCCCTATGGCTACACCTTC. The V and J genes are TRBV10-3 and TRBJ1-2; 8 nucleotides line up with TRBD1. V lost 0 bases to trimming and J lost 4 bases; unmatched junction nucleotides: 7. CDR3 length equals 16 residues. CDR1 is ENHRY, CDR2 SYGVKD, per germline.

The chain has TRBV6-5 and TRBJ2-5; the D is unclear. Germline assignment: CDR1 MNHEY and CDR2 SVGAGI. The length of the CDR3 is 11 residues. The germline V and J ends were trimmed by 8 bases and 2 bases, with 6 bases remaining between them. CDR3 loop: CASGQQETQYF. CDR3 nucleotides: TGTGCCAGCGGGCAACAAGAGACCCAGTACTTC.

V usage is TRBV12-3 or TRBV12-4 and J usage is TRBJ2-7; D is uncertain. The ends were cut back, 5 bases at V and 3 bases at J, with 14 bases in the middle. The CDR3 is made up of 14 amino acids. CDR3 DNA sequence: TGTGCCAGCAGTAGCCGGGCCTTATTCTACGAGCAGTACTTC. Translated, it gives CASSSRALFYEQYF.

This clonotype was seen a few times. The chain carries TRBV6-6 and TRBJ1-5; D is undetermined. CDR1 and CDR2 from the germline V gene are MNHNY and SVGAGI (reference sequence). CDR3 size: 14 residues. The germline V and J ends were trimmed by 7 bases and 2 bases, with 12 bases remaining between them. CDR3 coding DNA: TGTGCCAGCACCTTCTCAAGGGGCAATCAGCCCCAGCATTTT. It encodes CASTFSRGNQPQHF.

The V and J genes are TRBV7-2 and TRBJ2-5, with D possibly being TRBD1 (5 bases). Trimming removed 1 base at V and 4 bases at J, with 10 bases between. Per germline, CDR1 SGHTA and CDR2 FQGNSA. The CDR3 is 14 amino acids. Written as DNA, the CDR3 is TGTGCCAGCAGCTTAGGACCAGGGCCAGAGACCCAGTACTTC. Its protein product is CASSLGPGPETQYF.

This clonotype was found a few times. J is TRBJ1-5 and V is TRBV6-1, with no clear D. The V end lost 10 bases, the J end lost 4 bases, and 23 bases lay between the germline ends. This CDR3 has 16 amino acids. The germline gives CDR1 MNHNS, CDR2 SASEGT. CDR3 in amino acids: CATRMVLQPINQPQHF. In nucleotides, the CDR3 is TGTGCCACCCGAATGGTGTTACAGCCCATAAATCAGCCCCAGCATTTT.

Only a few counts were recorded for this clonotype. The chain couples TRBV28 to TRBJ2-7, with D maybe TRBD2 (5 bases). The V and J ends lost 5 bases and 1 base respectively, with 12 bases between them. The germline V gene encodes CDR1 MDHEN and CDR2 SYDVKM. This CDR3 spans 14 amino acids. This CDR3 is CASSPGIPSYEQYF. CDR3 bases: TGTGCCAGCAGTCCGGGGATCCCTTCCTACGAGCAGTACTTC.

The V and J genes are TRBV12-3 or TRBV12-4 and TRBJ2-7; TRBD2 matches 11 bases. J was trimmed by 3 bases and V by 6 bases; bases with no gene match: 7. The CDR3 spans 15 residues. DNA of the CDR3: TGTGCCAGCAGGGAGGGACTAGCGGAGAACTACGAGCAGTACTTC. The encoded protein is CASREGLAENYEQYF.

This clonotype was recorded many times. The chain joins TRBV10-3 to TRBJ2-5; possibly TRBD2 for D (6 bases). This CDR3 comprises 15 residues. CDR1 and CDR2 (germline): ENHRY, SYGVKD. Trimming left V 2 bases short and J 4 bases short, with 14 bases between. The CDR3: CAISEALEGGETQYF. In DNA, the CDR3 is TGTGCCATCAGTGAGGCACTCGAGGGAGGAGAGACCCAGTACTTC.